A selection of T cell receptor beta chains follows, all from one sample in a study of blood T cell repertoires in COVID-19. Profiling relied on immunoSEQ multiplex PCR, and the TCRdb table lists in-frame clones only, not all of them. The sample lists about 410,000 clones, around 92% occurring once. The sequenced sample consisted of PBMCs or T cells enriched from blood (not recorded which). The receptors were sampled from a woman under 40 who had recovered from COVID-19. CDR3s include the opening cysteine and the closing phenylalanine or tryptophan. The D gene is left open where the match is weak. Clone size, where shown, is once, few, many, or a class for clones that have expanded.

CDR3 protein: CASSSGQLGLNSPLHF
CDR3 DNA: TGTGCCAGCAGCTCGGGACAGCTTGGGCTTAATTCACCCCTCCACTTT
J gene: TRBJ1-6
D gene: TRBD1
V gene: TRBV7-6
clone size: .

CDR3 protein: CASSHWTSGSLRRTGELFF
CDR3 DNA: TGTGCCAGCAGCCACTGGACTAGCGGGAGCCTCCGCCGGACCGGGGAGCTGTTTTTT
J gene: TRBJ2-2
D gene: TRBD2
V gene: TRBV5-8
clone size: .

CDR3 protein: CASSTGQGTYGYTF
CDR3 DNA: TGTGCCAGCAGTACGGGACAGGGGACCTATGGCTACACCTTC
J gene: TRBJ1-2
D gene: TRBD1
V gene: TRBV7-9
clone size: .

CDR3 protein: CASSLFRGMGGYTF
CDR3 DNA: TGTGCCAGCAGCCTATTCAGGGGAATGGGTGGCTACACCTTC
J gene: TRBJ1-2
D gene: .
V gene: TRBV14
clone size: .

CDR3 protein: CASSPASTGPNTGELFF
CDR3 DNA: TGTGCCAGCAGCCCCGCCTCGACAGGACCTAACACCGGGGAGCTGTTTTTT
J gene: TRBJ2-2
D gene: .
V gene: TRBV7-3
clone size: .

CDR3 protein: CASSSGVTGELFF
CDR3 DNA: TGTGCCAGCAGTTCAGGGGTCACCGGGGAGCTGTTTTTT
J gene: TRBJ2-2
D gene: .
V gene: TRBV6-4
clone size: .

CDR3 protein: CASSYSRGLQPQHF
CDR3 DNA: TGTGCCAGCAGTTACTCCAGGGGGCTCCAGCCCCAGCATTTT
J gene: TRBJ1-5
D gene: TRBD1
V gene: TRBV6-5
clone size: .

CDR3 protein: CASSRYGSEAEKLFF
CDR3 DNA: TGTGCCAGCTCACGATACGGATCGGAGGCTGAAAAACTGTTTTTT
J gene: TRBJ1-4
D gene: .
V gene: TRBV18
clone size: .

CDR3 protein: CASSLALGANEAFF
CDR3 DNA: TGTGCCAGCAGCTTAGCGTTGGGGGCAAATGAAGCTTTCTTT
J gene: TRBJ1-1
D gene: .
V gene: TRBV7-2
clone size: .

CDR3 protein: CASSLGRSGTEAFF
CDR3 DNA: TGTGCCAGCAGCTTAGGGAGGTCGGGCACTGAAGCTTTCTTT
J gene: TRBJ1-1
D gene: .
V gene: TRBV7-6
clone size: .

CDR3 protein: CASSFRQSYGYTF
CDR3 DNA: TGTGCCAGCAGTTTTAGACAGTCCTATGGCTACACCTTC
J gene: TRBJ1-2
D gene: .
V gene: TRBV27
clone size: .

CDR3 protein: CASSQDRQGASSNYGYTF
CDR3 DNA: TGCGCCAGCAGCCAAGATCGCCAGGGGGCTAGTTCTAACTATGGCTACACCTTC
J gene: TRBJ1-2
D gene: TRBD1
V gene: TRBV4-1
clone size: .

CDR3 protein: CASSLQGAIPYEQYF
CDR3 DNA: TGTGCCAGCAGCTTACAGGGGGCGATACCCTACGAGCAGTACTTC
J gene: TRBJ2-7
D gene: TRBD1
V gene: TRBV13
clone size: .

CDR3 protein: CASGAVNSPLHF
CDR3 DNA: TGCGCCAGCGGAGCGGTTAATTCACCCCTCCACTTT
J gene: TRBJ1-6
D gene: .
V gene: TRBV23-1
clone size: .

CDR3 protein: CASSLGGVGYTF
CDR3 DNA: TGTGCCAGCAGTTTAGGGGGAGTCGGCTACACCTTC
J gene: TRBJ1-2
D gene: .
V gene: TRBV12-3/TRBV12-4
clone size: .

CDR3 protein: CASSIEAGYSNQPQHF
CDR3 DNA: TGTGCCAGTAGTATAGAGGCAGGGTATAGCAATCAGCCCCAGCATTTT
J gene: TRBJ1-5
D gene: .
V gene: TRBV19
clone size: .

CDR3 protein: CASAAGTGGEQYF
CDR3 DNA: TGTGCCAGCGCGGCCGGGACAGGGGGCGAGCAGTACTTC
J gene: TRBJ2-7
D gene: TRBD1
V gene: TRBV2
clone size: once

CDR3 protein: CASSLGYTGVVYEQYF
CDR3 DNA: TGTGCCAGCAGTTTAGGGTATACAGGGGTGGTTTACGAGCAGTACTTC
J gene: TRBJ2-7
D gene: TRBD1
V gene: TRBV28
clone size: once

CDR3 protein: CASSTTSGGPDTQYF
CDR3 DNA: TGTGCCAGCAGTACCACTAGCGGGGGGCCAGATACGCAGTATTTT
J gene: TRBJ2-3
D gene: TRBD2
V gene: TRBV6-2/TRBV6-3
clone size: .

CDR3 protein: CASTPLPSGGGEQFF
CDR3 DNA: TGTGCCAGTACTCCCCTTCCCTCTGGGGGGGGTGAGCAGTTCTTC
J gene: TRBJ2-1
D gene: TRBD2
V gene: TRBV19
clone size: .

CDR3 protein: CAGDAFSYNEQFF
CDR3 DNA: TGTGCCGGGGACGCGTTCTCCTACAATGAGCAGTTCTTC
J gene: TRBJ2-1
D gene: .
V gene: TRBV30
clone size: .

CDR3 protein: CASSMGKNTEAFF
CDR3 DNA: TGTGCCAGCAGCATGGGCAAGAACACTGAAGCTTTCTTT
J gene: TRBJ1-1
D gene: .
V gene: TRBV7-8
clone size: .

CDR3 protein: CASSFPSFGPQHF
CDR3 DNA: TGTGCCAGCAGCTTCCCGTCGTTTGGCCCCCAGCATTTT
J gene: TRBJ1-5
D gene: .
V gene: TRBV7-2
clone size: .

CDR3 protein: CASSPTRLAGGGQETQYF
CDR3 DNA: TGTGCCAGCAGCCCCACACGCCTAGCGGGGGGAGGGCAAGAGACCCAGTACTTC
J gene: TRBJ2-5
D gene: TRBD2
V gene: TRBV13
clone size: once

CDR3 protein: CASSQPNRQGSTYEQYF
CDR3 DNA: TGTGCCAGCAGCCAACCAAACCGACAGGGAAGCACCTACGAGCAGTACTTC
J gene: TRBJ2-7
D gene: TRBD1
V gene: TRBV14
clone size: .

CDR3 protein: CAWRGPGGSYGYTF
CDR3 DNA: TGTGCCTGGAGGGGCCCCGGCGGGAGCTATGGCTACACCTTC
J gene: TRBJ1-2
D gene: .
V gene: TRBV30
clone size: once

CDR3 protein: CASSRGRAGNTIYF
CDR3 DNA: TGCGCCAGCAGCCGGGGCAGGGCTGGAAACACCATATATTTT
J gene: TRBJ1-3
D gene: .
V gene: TRBV4-1
clone size: .

CDR3 protein: CASSLGSGTSSYEQYF
CDR3 DNA: TGTGCCAGCAGCTTAGGTAGTGGGACTTCATCCTACGAGCAGTACTTC
J gene: TRBJ2-7
D gene: .
V gene: TRBV11-1
clone size: .

CDR3 protein: CATSGQGTEAFF
CDR3 DNA: TGTGCCACCAGCGGACAGGGGACCGAAGCTTTCTTT
J gene: TRBJ1-1
D gene: TRBD1
V gene: TRBV15
clone size: few

CDR3 protein: CASTPGQVGSPLHF
CDR3 DNA: TGTGCCAGCACCCCGGGACAGGTTGGTTCACCCCTCCACTTT
J gene: TRBJ1-6
D gene: TRBD1
V gene: TRBV27
clone size: .

CDR3 protein: CASSLVYNTEAFF
CDR3 DNA: TGTGCCAGCAGCTTAGTATATAACACTGAAGCTTTCTTT
J gene: TRBJ1-1
D gene: .
V gene: TRBV7-3
clone size: .